This entry concerns a single TCR beta chain. The record originates from a study of CD8 T cells in ankylosing spondylitis. Preparation of TCR beta libraries was done by quantitative 5'-RACE with molecular barcodes. In TCRdb, the 5' RACE reads were re-called with MiXCR into one record per CDR3 protein. The data show around 140,000 distinct CDR3 sequences, with 11% seen just once and 3.5% to 5% held by the top ten. The CDR3 consists of 15 residues. The J segment lost 5 bases and the V segment lost 4 bases, leaving 8 bases of the junction unmatched. The germline V gene encodes CDR1 MNHEY and CDR2 SVGEGT. Material: blood, either unsorted or a sorted T cell fraction (not recorded which). J is TRBJ1-1 and V is TRBV6-2 or TRBV6-3; the match to TRBD1 covers 9 bases. This TCR was recovered from a female donor with ankylosing spondylitis or in good health (not recorded which). The CDR3 is CASSSTGQGFTEAFF. DNA of the CDR3: TGTGCCAGCAGTTCTACTGGACAGGGGTTTACTGAAGCTTTCTTT.